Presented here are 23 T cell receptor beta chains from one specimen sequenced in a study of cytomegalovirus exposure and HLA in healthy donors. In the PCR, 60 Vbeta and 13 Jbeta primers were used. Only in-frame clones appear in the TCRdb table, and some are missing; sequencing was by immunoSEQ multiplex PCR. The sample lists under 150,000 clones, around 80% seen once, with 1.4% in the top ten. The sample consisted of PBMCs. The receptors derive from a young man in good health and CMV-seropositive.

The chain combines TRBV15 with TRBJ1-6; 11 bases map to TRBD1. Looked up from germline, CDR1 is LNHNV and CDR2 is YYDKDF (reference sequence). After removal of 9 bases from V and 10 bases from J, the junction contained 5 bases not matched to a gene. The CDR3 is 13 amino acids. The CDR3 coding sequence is TGTGCCACGACGGACAGGGGGCAATCACCCCTCCACTTT. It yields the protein CATTDRGQSPLHF.

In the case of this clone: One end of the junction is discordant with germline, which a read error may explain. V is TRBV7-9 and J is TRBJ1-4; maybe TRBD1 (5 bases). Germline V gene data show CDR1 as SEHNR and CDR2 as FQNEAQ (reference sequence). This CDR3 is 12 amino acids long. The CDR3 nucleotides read TGTTCCAGCAGTCGACAGAATGAAAAACTGTTTTTT. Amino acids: CSSSRQNEKLFF.

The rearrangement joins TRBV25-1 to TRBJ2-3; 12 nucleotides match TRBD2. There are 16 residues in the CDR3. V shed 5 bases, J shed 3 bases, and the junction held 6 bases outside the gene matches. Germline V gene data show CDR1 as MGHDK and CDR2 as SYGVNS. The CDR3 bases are TGTGCCAGCAGTATACAGGGGACTAGCGGGACAGATACGCAGTATTTT. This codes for CASSIQGTSGTDTQYF.

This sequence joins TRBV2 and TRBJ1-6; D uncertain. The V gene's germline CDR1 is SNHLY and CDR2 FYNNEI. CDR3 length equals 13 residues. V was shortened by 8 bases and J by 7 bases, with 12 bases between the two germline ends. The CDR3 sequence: CASAGVPNSPLHF. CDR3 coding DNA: TGTGCCAGCGCCGGGGTGCCGAATTCACCCCTCCACTTT.

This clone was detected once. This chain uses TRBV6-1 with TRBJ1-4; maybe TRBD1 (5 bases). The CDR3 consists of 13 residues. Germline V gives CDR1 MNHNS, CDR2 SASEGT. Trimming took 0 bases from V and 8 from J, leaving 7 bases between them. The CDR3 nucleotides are TGTGCCAGCAGTGAAGCGAAGGGGGAAAAACTGTTTTTT. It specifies CASSEAKGEKLFF.

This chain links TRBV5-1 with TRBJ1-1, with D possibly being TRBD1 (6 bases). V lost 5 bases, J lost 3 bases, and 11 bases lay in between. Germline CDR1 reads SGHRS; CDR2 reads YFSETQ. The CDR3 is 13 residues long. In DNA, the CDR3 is TGCGCCAGCAGTCAGGGGTGGGACACTGAAGCTTTCTTT. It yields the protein CASSQGWDTEAFF.

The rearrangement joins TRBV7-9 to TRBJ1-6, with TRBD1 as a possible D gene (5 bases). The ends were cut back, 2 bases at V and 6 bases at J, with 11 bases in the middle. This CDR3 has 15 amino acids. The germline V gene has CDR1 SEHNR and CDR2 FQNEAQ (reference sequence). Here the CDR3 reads CASSLLGGFNSPLHF. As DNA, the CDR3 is TGTGCCAGCAGCTTATTGGGGGGATTTAATTCACCCCTCCACTTT.

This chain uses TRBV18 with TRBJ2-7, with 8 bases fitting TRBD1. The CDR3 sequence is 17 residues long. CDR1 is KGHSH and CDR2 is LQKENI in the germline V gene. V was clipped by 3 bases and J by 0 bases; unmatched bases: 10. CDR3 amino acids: CASSPQLTGGPSYEQYF. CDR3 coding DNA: TGTGCCAGCTCACCCCAACTAACAGGGGGGCCCTCCTACGAGCAGTACTTC.

CDR3 residues: CASSSTARWGNQPQHF. The CDR3 DNA is TGTGCCAGCAGCTCCACAGCTCGATGGGGCAATCAGCCCCAGCATTTT. The chain employs TRBV28 and TRBJ1-5; no clear D gene. Germline values: CDR1 MDHEN, CDR2 SYDVKM. The CDR3 contains 16 residues. With 6 bases removed from V and 2 bases from J, the gap between germline ends came to 17 bases.

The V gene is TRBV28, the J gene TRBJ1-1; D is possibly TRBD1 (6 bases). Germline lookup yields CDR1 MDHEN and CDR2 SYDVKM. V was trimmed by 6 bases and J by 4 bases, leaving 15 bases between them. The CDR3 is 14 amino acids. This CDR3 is CASRLTGGGTEAFF. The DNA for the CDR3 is TGTGCCAGCAGGCTGACAGGCGGAGGCACTGAAGCTTTCTTT.

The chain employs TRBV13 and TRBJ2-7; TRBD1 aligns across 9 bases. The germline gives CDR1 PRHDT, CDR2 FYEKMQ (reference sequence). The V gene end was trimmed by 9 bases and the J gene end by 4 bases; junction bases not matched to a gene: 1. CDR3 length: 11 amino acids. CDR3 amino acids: CARTGGYEQYF. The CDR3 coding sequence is TGTGCCAGGACAGGGGGATACGAGCAGTACTTC.

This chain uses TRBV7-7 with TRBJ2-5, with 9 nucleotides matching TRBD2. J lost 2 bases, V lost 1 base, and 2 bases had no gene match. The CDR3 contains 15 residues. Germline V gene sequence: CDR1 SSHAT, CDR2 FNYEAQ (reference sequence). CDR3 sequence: CASSLGLAGQETQYF. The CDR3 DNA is TGTGCCAGCAGCTTAGGGCTAGCGGGGCAAGAGACCCAGTACTTC.

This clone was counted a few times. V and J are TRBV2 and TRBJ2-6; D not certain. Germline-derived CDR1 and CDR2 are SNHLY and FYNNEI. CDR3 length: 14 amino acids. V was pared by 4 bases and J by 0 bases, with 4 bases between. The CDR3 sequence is CASSATSGANVLTF. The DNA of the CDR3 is TGTGCCAGCAGTGCTACCTCTGGGGCCAACGTCCTGACTTTC.

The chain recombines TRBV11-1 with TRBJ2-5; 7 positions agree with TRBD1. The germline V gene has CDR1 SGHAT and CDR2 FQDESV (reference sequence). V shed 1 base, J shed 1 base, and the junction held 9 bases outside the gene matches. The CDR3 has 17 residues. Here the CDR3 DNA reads TGTGCCAGCAGCTTAGGGGACAGTGGGGGAATCCAAGAGACCCAGTACTTC. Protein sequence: CASSLGDSGGIQETQYF.

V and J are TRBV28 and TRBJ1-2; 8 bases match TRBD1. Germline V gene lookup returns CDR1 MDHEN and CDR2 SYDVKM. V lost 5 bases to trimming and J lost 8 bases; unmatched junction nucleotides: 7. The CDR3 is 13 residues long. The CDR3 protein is CASSTGTGEGYTF. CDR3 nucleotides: TGTGCCAGCAGTACCGGGACAGGAGAGGGCTACACCTTC.

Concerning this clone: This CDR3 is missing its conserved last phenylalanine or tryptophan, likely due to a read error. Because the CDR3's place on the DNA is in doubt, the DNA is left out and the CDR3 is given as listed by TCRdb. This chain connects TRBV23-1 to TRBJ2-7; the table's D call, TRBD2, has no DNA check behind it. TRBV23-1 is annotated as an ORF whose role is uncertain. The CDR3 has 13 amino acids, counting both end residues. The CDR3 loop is CASSQPRVARSLL.

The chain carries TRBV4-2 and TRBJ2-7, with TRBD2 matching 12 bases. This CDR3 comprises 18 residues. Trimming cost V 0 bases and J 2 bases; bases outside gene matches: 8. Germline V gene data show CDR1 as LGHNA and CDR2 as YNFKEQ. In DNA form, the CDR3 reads TGTGCCAGCAGCCAAGATAGGACTAGCGGGGAGATGGCCTACGAGCAGTACTTC. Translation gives CASSQDRTSGEMAYEQYF.

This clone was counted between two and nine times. CDR3 sequence: CASSDTGSNYGYTF. DNA for the CDR3: TGTGCCAGCAGTGACACCGGGAGCAACTATGGCTACACCTTC. The chain recombines TRBV6-5 with TRBJ1-2, with no clear D. Germline lookup yields CDR1 MNHEY and CDR2 SVGAGI. Trimming took 5 bases from V and 2 from J, leaving 12 bases between them. The CDR3 totals 14 residues.

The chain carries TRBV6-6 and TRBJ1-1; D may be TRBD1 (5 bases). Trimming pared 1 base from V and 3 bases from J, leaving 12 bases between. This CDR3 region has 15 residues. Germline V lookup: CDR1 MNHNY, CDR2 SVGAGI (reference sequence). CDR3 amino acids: CASSYFGGRDTEAFF. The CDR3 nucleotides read TGTGCCAGCAGTTACTTCGGGGGGAGGGACACTGAAGCTTTCTTT.

Here the CDR3 DNA reads TGTGCCAGCAGCCTTGGGGGCGGGCGGCAGAATGAGCAGTTCTTC. Encoded protein: CASSLGGGRQNEQFF. This chain links TRBV7-3 with TRBJ2-1, with a tentative D call TRBD1 (6 bases). The CDR3 contains 15 residues. The germline CDR1 and CDR2 sequences are SGHTA and FQGTGA. V was shortened by 5 bases and J by 7 bases, with 18 bases between the two germline ends.

The CDR3 DNA sequence: TGTGCCAGCAGCAGAGTAGCAGTTACCAACAATGAGCAGTTCTTC. This codes for CASSRVAVTNNEQFF. The chain employs TRBV21-1 and TRBJ2-1; TRBD2 is taken as the D call from the table, unchecked against the DNA. TRBV21-1 is a known pseudogene. The CDR3 consists of 15 residues.

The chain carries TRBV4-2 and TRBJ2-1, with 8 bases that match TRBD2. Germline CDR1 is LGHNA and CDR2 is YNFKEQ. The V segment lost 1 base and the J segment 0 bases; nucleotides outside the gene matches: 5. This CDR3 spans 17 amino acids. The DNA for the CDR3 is TGTGCCAGCAGCCAAGGGGTAGCGGGGAGCTCCTACAATGAGCAGTTCTTC. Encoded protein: CASSQGVAGSSYNEQFF.

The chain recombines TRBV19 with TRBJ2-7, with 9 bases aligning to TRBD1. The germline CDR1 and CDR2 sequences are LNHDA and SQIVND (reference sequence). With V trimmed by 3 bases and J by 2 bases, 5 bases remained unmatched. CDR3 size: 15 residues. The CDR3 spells CASSILGTGPYEQYF. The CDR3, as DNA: TGTGCCAGTAGTATCCTCGGGACAGGGCCCTACGAGCAGTACTTC. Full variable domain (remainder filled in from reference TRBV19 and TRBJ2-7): DGGITQSPKYLFRKEGQNVTLSCEQNLNHDAMYWYRQDPGQGLRLIYYSQIVNDFQKGDIAEGYSVSREKKESFPLTVTSAQKNPTAFYLCASSILGTGPYEQYFGPGTRLTVT.